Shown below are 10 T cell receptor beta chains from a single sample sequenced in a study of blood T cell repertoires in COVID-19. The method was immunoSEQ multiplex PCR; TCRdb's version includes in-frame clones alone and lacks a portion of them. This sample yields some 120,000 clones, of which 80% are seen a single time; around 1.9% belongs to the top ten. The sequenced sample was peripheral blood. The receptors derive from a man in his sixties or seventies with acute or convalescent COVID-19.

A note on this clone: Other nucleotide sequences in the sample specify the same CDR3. The CDR3 DNA sequence: TGTGCCAGCAGCCAAGGACTAGCGGGCCAAGAGACCCAGTACTTC. This encodes CASSQGLAGQETQYF. The chain links TRBV3-1 (or the pseudogene TRBV3-2) to TRBJ2-5; 10 bases match TRBD2. Germline V gives CDR1 LGHDT, CDR2 YNNKEL (reference sequence). The trim removed 1 base at V and 1 base at J, leaving 0 bases unmatched. The CDR3 has 15 amino acids.

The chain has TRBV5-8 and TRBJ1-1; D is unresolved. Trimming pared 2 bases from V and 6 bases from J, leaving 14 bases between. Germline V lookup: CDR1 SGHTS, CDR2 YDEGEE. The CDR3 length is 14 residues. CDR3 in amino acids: CASSFPVPRSEAFF. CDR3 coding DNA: TGTGCCAGCAGCTTTCCGGTCCCGAGGTCTGAAGCTTTCTTT. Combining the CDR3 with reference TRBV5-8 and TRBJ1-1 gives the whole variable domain EAGVTQSPTHLIKTRGQQATLRCSPISGHTSVYWYQQALGLGLQFLLWYDEGEERNRGNFPPRFSGRQFPNYSSELNVNALELEDSALYLCASSFPVPRSEAFFGQGTRLTVV.

The CDR3 coding sequence is TGTGCCAGCAGTTTAGTGGCCACAGATACGCAGTATTTT. This encodes CASSLVATDTQYF. The J gene is TRBJ2-3, the V gene TRBV12-3 or TRBV12-4, with D unresolved. V lost 1 base, J lost 2 bases, and 4 bases lay in between. This CDR3 has 13 residues.

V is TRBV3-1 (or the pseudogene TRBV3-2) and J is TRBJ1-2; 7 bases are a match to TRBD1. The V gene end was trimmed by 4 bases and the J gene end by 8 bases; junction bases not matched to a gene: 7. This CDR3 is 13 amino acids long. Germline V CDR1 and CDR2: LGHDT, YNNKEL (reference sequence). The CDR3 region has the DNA TGTGCCAGCAGCCCCGACAGGGTAAACGGCTACACCTTC. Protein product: CASSPDRVNGYTF.

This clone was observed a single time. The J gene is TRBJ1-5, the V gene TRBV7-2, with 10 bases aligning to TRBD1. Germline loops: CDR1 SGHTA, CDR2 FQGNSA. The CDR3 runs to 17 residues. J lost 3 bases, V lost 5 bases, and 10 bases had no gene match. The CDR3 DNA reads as TGTGCCAGCAGCCTAGGGGGGGGGACAGGGGCCAATCAGCCCCAGCATTTT. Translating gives CASSLGGGTGANQPQHF.

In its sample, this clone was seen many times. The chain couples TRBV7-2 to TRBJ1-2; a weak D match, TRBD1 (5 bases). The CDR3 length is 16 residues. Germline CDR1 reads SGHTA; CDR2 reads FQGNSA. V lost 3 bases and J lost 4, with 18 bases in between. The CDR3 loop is CASSLRRRGSSYGYTF. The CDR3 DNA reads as TGTGCCAGCAGCTTGCGGAGGAGGGGATCGAGCTATGGCTACACCTTC.

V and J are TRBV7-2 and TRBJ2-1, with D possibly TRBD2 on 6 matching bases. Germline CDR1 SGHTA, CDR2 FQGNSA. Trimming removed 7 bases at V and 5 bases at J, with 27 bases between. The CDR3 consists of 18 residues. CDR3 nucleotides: TGTGCCAGCACCCGAATTAGGCGGCTCGGGACTCGAAACAATGAGCAGTTCTTC. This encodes CASTRIRRLGTRNNEQFF. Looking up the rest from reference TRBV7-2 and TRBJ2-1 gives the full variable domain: GAGVSQSPSNKVTEKGKDVELRCDPISGHTALYWYRQSLGQGLEFLIYFQGNSAPDKSGLPSDRFSAERTGGSVSTLTIQRTQQEDSAVYLCASTRIRRLGTRNNEQFFGPGTRLTVL.

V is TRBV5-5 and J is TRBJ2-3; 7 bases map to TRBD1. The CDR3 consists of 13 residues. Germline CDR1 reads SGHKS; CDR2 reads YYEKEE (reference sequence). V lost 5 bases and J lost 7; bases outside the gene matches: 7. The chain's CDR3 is CASRDRLRYTQYF. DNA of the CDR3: TGTGCCAGCAGGGACAGGCTTCGTTATACGCAGTATTTT.

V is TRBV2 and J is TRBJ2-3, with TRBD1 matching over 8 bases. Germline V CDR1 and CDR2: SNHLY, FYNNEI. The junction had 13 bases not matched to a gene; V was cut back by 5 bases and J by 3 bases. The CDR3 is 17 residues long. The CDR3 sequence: CASSKDAWTGPTDTQYF. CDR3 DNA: TGTGCCAGCAGTAAGGACGCCTGGACAGGGCCGACAGATACGCAGTATTTT.

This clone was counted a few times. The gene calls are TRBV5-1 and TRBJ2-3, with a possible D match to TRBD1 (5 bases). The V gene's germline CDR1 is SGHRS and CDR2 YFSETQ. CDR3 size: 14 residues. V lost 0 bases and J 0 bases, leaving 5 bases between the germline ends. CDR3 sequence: CASSLDRSTDTQYF. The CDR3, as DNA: TGCGCCAGCAGCTTGGACAGGAGCACAGATACGCAGTATTTT.